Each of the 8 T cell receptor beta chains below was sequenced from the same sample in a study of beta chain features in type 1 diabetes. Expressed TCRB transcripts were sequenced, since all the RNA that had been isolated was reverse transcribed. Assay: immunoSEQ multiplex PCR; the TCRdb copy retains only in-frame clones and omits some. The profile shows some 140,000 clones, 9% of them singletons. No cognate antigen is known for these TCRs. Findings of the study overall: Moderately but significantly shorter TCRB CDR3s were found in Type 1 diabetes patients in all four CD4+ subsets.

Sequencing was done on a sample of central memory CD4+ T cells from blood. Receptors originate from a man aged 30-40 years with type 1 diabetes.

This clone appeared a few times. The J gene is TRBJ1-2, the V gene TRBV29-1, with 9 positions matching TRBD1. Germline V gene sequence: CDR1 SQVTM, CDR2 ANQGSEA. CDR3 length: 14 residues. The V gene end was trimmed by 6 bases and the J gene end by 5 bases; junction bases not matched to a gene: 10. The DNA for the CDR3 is TGCAGCGTCCTTATGGGACAGGGAGAGTATGGCTACACCTTC. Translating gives CSVLMGQGEYGYTF.

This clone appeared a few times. DNA for the CDR3: TGTGCCAGCAGCTTGAACTCCCAAGAGACCCAGTACTTC. This sequence encodes CASSLNSQETQYF. The chain links TRBV11-2 to TRBJ2-5; unclear D gene. Trimming removed 3 bases at V and 1 base at J, with 6 bases between. Looked up from germline, CDR1 is SGHAT and CDR2 is FQNNGV. The CDR3 sequence is 13 residues long.

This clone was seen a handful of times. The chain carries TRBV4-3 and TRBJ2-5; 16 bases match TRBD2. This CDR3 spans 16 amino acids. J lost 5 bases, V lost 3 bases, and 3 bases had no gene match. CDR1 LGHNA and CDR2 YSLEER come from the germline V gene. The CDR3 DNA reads TGCGCCAGCAGCCAGAGGGGACTAGCGGGGGGGGAGACCCAGTACTTC. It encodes CASSQRGLAGGETQYF.

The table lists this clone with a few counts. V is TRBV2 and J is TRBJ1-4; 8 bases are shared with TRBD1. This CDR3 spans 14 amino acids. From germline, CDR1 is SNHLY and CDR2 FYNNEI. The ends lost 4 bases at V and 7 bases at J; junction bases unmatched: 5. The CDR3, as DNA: TGTGCCAGCAGTGTGGTACAGGGGGTTGAAAAACTGTTTTTT. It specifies CASSVVQGVEKLFF.

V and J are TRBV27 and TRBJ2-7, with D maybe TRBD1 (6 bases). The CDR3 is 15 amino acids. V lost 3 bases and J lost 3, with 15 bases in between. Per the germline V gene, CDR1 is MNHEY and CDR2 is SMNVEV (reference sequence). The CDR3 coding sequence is TGTGCCAGCAGTTTTGGTCAGGGGTTAGGCTACGAGCAGTACTTC. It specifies CASSFGQGLGYEQYF.

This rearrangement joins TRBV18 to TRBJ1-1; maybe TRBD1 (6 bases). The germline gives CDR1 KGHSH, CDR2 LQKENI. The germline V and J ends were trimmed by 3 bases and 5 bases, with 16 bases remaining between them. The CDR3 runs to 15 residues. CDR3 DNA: TGTGCCAGCTCACCTCAGCCGGGAGGGGGAACTGAAGCTTTCTTT. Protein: CASSPQPGGGTEAFF. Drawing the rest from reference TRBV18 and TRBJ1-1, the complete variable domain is NAGVMQNPRHLVRRRGQEARLRCSPMKGHSHVYWYRQLPEEGLKFMVYLQKENIIDESGMPKERFSAEFPKEGPSILRIQQVVRGDSAAYFCASSPQPGGGTEAFFGQGTRLTVV.

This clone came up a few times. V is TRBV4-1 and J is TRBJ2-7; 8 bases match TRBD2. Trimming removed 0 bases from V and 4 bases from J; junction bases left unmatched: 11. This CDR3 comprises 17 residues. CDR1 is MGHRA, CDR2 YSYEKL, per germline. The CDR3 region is CASSQEIVWAGGYEQYF. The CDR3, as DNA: TGCGCCAGCAGCCAAGAGATCGTATGGGCGGGGGGTTACGAGCAGTACTTC.

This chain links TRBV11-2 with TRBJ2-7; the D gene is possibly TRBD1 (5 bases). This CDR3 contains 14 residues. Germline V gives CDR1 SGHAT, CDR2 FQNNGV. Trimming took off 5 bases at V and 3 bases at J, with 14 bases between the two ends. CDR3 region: CASSRNQGGYEQYF. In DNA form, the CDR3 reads TGTGCCAGCAGCCGCAATCAGGGCGGCTACGAGCAGTACTTC.